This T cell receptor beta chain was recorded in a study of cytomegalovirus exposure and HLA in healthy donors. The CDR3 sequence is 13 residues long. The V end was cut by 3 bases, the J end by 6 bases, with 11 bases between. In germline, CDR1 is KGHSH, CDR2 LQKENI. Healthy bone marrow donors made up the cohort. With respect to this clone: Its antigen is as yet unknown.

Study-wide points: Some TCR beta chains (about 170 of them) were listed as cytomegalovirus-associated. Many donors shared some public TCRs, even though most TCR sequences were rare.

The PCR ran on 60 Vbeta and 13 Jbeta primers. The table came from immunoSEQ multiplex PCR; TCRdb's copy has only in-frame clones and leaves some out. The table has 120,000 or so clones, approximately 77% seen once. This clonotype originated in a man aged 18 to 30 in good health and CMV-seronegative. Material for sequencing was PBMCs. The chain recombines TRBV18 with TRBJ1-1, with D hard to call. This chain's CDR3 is CASSPLELSEAFF. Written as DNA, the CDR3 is TGTGCCAGCTCACCGCTGGAGTTATCTGAAGCTTTCTTT.